The sequence of this T cell receptor (beta chain) was determined in a study of pediatric ulcerative colitis. Findings and limits, study-wide: Two rectal clonotypes were found only in ulcerative colitis patients, all of them.

Germline values: CDR1 ENHRY, CDR2 SYGVKD. Unmatched junction bases numbered 5, after V lost 3 bases and J lost 10 bases. The CDR3 extends over 14 amino acids. Produced via immunoSEQ multiplex PCR; TCRdb's table is partial and in-frame only. The table shows 25,000 to 35,000 clones, with approximately 78% occurring only once. About this clone: Its specificity is not known.

This receptor was obtained from a boy younger than 18 with severe ulcerative colitis. Material for sequencing was blood. V usage is TRBV10-3 and J usage is TRBJ2-1; 11 nucleotides line up with TRBD2. The CDR3 reads CAISDSGGAGEQFF. The CDR3 DNA is TGTGCCATCAGTGATAGCGGGGGGGCCGGGGAGCAGTTCTTC.